The 29 T cell receptor beta chains below all came from one sample that was sequenced in a study of shared clonotypes between healthy human individuals. Measured with immunoSEQ multiplex PCR; TCRdb has only the in-frame clones, and not every one. The data hold fewer than 1.4 million clones, with about 80% observed a single time. The sample comprised memory CD4+ T cells from PBMCs. The subset was: CD45RA-negative fraction. The receptor set was obtained from a man aged 18 to 29 in good health. Some clones in this sample may be carry-over from other donors' samples.

This clone was counted many times. This sequence joins TRBV7-2 and TRBJ2-1; D tentatively fits TRBD1 or TRBD2 (5 bases each). This CDR3 is 15 amino acids long. In germline, CDR1 is SGHTA, CDR2 FQGNSA. Trimming stripped 5 bases from V and 8 bases from J, with 19 bases between. The CDR3 spells CASSAGGARVDEQFF. The CDR3 DNA reads as TGTGCCAGCAGCGCGGGTGGGGCCCGGGTGGATGAGCAGTTCTTC.

The chain couples TRBV25-1 to TRBJ2-5, with D possibly called TRBD1 or TRBD2 (5 bases each). The CDR3 spans 16 residues. V lost 5 bases and J lost 5, with 21 bases in between. From germline, CDR1 is MGHDK and CDR2 SYGVNS. The CDR3 protein is CASSSPRDLVPETQYF. DNA of the CDR3: TGTGCCAGCAGTTCACCCCGGGACCTTGTACCGGAGACCCAGTACTTC.

The chain links TRBV7-9 to TRBJ2-3, with D uncertain. Germline V lookup: CDR1 SEHNR, CDR2 FQNEAQ (reference sequence). This CDR3 has 10 residues. With 1 base removed from V and 7 bases from J, the gap between germline ends came to 0 bases. CDR3 amino acids: CASSLDTQYF. DNA for the CDR3: TGTGCCAGCAGCTTAGATACGCAGTATTTT.

The chain is built from TRBV7-9 and TRBJ2-7; 9 bases are a match to TRBD2. Germline loops: CDR1 SEHNR, CDR2 FQNEAQ (reference sequence). The CDR3 runs 14 residues. J gave up 4 bases and V 11 bases, and 12 bases lay outside the gene matches. In DNA, the CDR3 is TGTGCCCTCTCGGGCGGGAGGGCTCAGTACGAGCAGTACTTC. It codes for CALSGGRAQYEQYF.

The gene calls are TRBV28 and TRBJ1-3; D not resolved. V lost 6 bases, J lost 5 bases, and 11 bases lay in between. This CDR3 region has 13 residues. CDR1 is MDHEN and CDR2 is SYDVKM in the germline V gene. CDR3 sequence reads: CASSGNQRNTIYF. CDR3 DNA sequence: TGTGCCAGCAGCGGGAACCAACGAAACACCATATATTTT.

This chain joins TRBV20-1 and TRBJ2-5; D is unclear. The CDR3 has 11 amino acids. Trimming shortened V by 4 bases and J by 5 bases, and 8 bases separated the two germline ends. The germline V gene encodes CDR1 DFQATT and CDR2 SNEGSKA (reference sequence). The CDR3 loop reads CSATSSETQYF. The CDR3 region has the DNA TGCAGTGCTACCTCGTCGGAGACCCAGTACTTC.

This clone was picked up one time. The chain combines TRBV5-1 with TRBJ2-1; 9 nucleotides match TRBD2. The CDR3 runs 15 residues. After removal of 4 bases from V and 3 bases from J, the junction contained 5 bases not matched to a gene. Germline CDR1 and CDR2: SGHRS and YFSETQ. The CDR3 sequence is CASSRSGSDYNEQFF. The CDR3 bases are TGCGCCAGCAGCCGTAGCGGGAGTGACTACAATGAGCAGTTCTTC.

The V gene is TRBV5-4, the J gene TRBJ1-3; no clear D gene. V lost 0 bases and J 8 bases, leaving 3 bases between the germline ends. Germline CDR1 is SGHNT and CDR2 is YYREEE (reference sequence). The CDR3 is made up of 11 amino acids. CDR3 sequence: CASSLADTIYF. DNA for the CDR3: TGTGCCAGCAGCTTGGCGGACACCATATATTTT. The full variable domain, in which reference TRBV5-4 and TRBJ1-3 provide the parts outside the CDR3, is ETGVTQSPTHLIKTRGQQVTLRCSSQSGHNTVSWYQQALGQGPQFIFQYYREEENGRGNFPPRFSGLQFPNYSSELNVNALELDDSALYLCASSLADTIYFGEGSWLTVV.

The rearrangement uses TRBV6-1 and TRBJ2-2; perhaps D is TRBD1 or TRBD2 (6 bases each). Germline CDR1 is MNHNS and CDR2 is SASEGT. V lost 3 bases and J lost 0, with 14 bases in between. CDR3 length equals 17 residues. This CDR3 is CASSDLRGRTNTGELFF. The CDR3, as DNA: TGTGCCAGCAGTGATTTACGGGGGCGGACGAACACCGGGGAGCTGTTTTTT.

J is TRBJ1-1 and V is TRBV20-1; no clear D. Germline V gene lookup returns CDR1 DFQATT and CDR2 SNEGSKA (reference sequence). The CDR3 loop spans 11 amino acids. Trimming stripped 6 bases from V and 7 bases from J, with 12 bases between. CDR3 nucleotide sequence: TGCAGTGCCGTCCGCGGGTATGAAGCTTTCTTT. Its translation: CSAVRGYEAFF.

This clone was detected only a few times. The gene calls are TRBV4-1 and TRBJ1-5, with 8 bases identical to TRBD1. The CDR3 sequence is 16 residues long. Trimming at V came to 1 base and at J to 1 base, leaving 3 bases not matched to a gene. CDR1 and CDR2 (germline): MGHRA, YSYEKL. In nucleotides, the CDR3 is TGCGCCAGCAGCCAAGGGACAGGGTTGAGCAATCAGCCCCAGCATTTT. Encoded protein: CASSQGTGLSNQPQHF.

This clone was detected once. J is TRBJ1-2 and V is TRBV6-1; 7 bases agree with TRBD1. There are 14 residues in the CDR3. V shed 7 bases and J 4 bases; nucleotides not matched to a gene: 9. Per the germline V gene, CDR1 is MNHNS and CDR2 is SASEGT. The CDR3 sequence is CASMAGGISYGYTF. The CDR3 bases are TGTGCCAGCATGGCAGGGGGGATATCCTATGGCTACACCTTC.

The V gene is TRBV7-8, the J gene TRBJ2-7, with D perhaps TRBD1 or TRBD2 (5 bases each). Germline V lookup: CDR1 SGHVS, CDR2 FQNEAQ. Trimming took off 1 base at V and 5 bases at J, with 15 bases between the two ends. The CDR3 length is 15 residues. The CDR3, as DNA: TGTGCCAGCAGCTTAGGGGTGGGGGACCCCCACGAGCAGTACTTC. Translated, it gives CASSLGVGDPHEQYF.

V and J are TRBV6-1 and TRBJ1-5; D is ambiguous. The CDR3 loop spans 12 amino acids. V was pared by 4 bases and J by 4 bases, with 5 bases between. CDR1 and CDR2 (germline): MNHNS, SASEGT. The CDR3: CASSGGNQPQHF. CDR3 DNA sequence: TGTGCCAGCAGTGGAGGGAATCAGCCCCAGCATTTT.

The rearrangement joins TRBV4-1 to TRBJ2-4; D is perhaps TRBD1 or TRBD2 (5 bases each). CDR3 length: 14 amino acids. Between the trimmed V and J ends, which lost 6 bases and 10 bases, there was a span of 19 bases. The germline V gene encodes CDR1 MGHRA and CDR2 YSYEKL. The CDR3: CASRSAGRGAIQYF. In DNA form, the CDR3 reads TGCGCCAGCAGGTCAGCCGGCCGAGGGGCTATTCAGTACTTC.

This clone was detected many times. In the same sample, other DNA sequences code for this CDR3. The chain joins TRBV5-1 to TRBJ2-3, with D possibly being TRBD1 (6 bases). The CDR3 has 13 amino acids. V shed 1 base and J shed 4 bases, with 7 bases lying between them. Germline assignment: CDR1 SGHRS and CDR2 YFSETQ. The CDR3 DNA sequence: TGCGCCAGCAGCTTGCAGGGGTCAGATACGCAGTATTTT. Translated, it gives CASSLQGSDTQYF.

This clone came up many times. The J gene is TRBJ2-3, the V gene TRBV7-9; 13 nucleotides align to TRBD2. This CDR3 has 18 amino acids. Germline V gene sequence: CDR1 SEHNR, CDR2 FQNEAQ (reference sequence). V gave up 3 bases and J gave up 0 bases; unmatched junction bases: 6. Here the CDR3 DNA reads TGTGCCAGCAGCTTGGGACTAGCGGGACTCGGAAGCACAGATACGCAGTATTTT. Translating gives CASSLGLAGLGSTDTQYF. The full variable domain, in which reference TRBV7-9 and TRBJ2-3 provide the parts outside the CDR3, is DTGVSQNPRHKITKRGQNVTFRCDPISEHNRLYWYRQTLGQGPEFLTYFQNEAQLEKSRLLSDRFSAERPKGSFSTLEIQRTEQGDSAMYLCASSLGLAGLGSTDTQYFGPGTRLTVL.

The chain is built from TRBV10-2 and TRBJ1-2, with D perhaps matching TRBD1 (5 bases). Per germline, CDR1 WSHSY and CDR2 SAAADI. Trimming shortened V by 4 bases and J by 0 bases, and 12 bases separated the two germline ends. The CDR3 spans 15 residues. DNA of the CDR3: TGCGCCAGCAGTGGGGGACGGAGAACTAACTATGGCTACACCTTC. It specifies CASSGGRRTNYGYTF.

V usage is TRBV10-3 and J usage is TRBJ1-1; D gene unclear. This CDR3 region has 13 residues. The V gene's germline CDR1 is ENHRY and CDR2 SYGVKD. Between the trimmed V and J ends, which lost 7 bases and 4 bases, there was a span of 13 bases. CDR3 sequence: CAITPTDGTEAFF. DNA for the CDR3: TGTGCCATCACTCCTACGGACGGCACTGAAGCTTTCTTT.

This clone has at least ten counts. Other DNA sequences in the sample encode the same CDR3. The chain has TRBV29-1 and TRBJ2-5; D remains ambiguous. The V and J ends lost 4 bases and 1 base respectively, with 10 bases between them. Germline V CDR1 and CDR2: SQVTM, ANQGSEA. CDR3 length: 13 amino acids. This CDR3 is CSVGYQIQETQYF. CDR3 nucleotide sequence: TGCAGCGTTGGTTATCAAATCCAAGAGACCCAGTACTTC.

V and J are TRBV27 and TRBJ2-1, with D possibly being TRBD1 (5 bases). Germline V gene lookup returns CDR1 MNHEY and CDR2 SMNVEV (reference sequence). Trimming cost V 5 bases and J 4 bases, with 15 bases left between them. The CDR3 is 15 amino acids. The CDR3 sequence is CASSPRQPIYNEQFF. DNA for the CDR3: TGTGCCAGCAGTCCCCGACAGCCGATTTACAATGAGCAGTTCTTC.

The chain uses TRBV5-1 and TRBJ1-1; D is ambiguous. This CDR3 spans 17 amino acids. V dropped 0 bases and J dropped 1 base, with 16 bases sitting between them. Germline loops: CDR1 SGHRS, CDR2 YFSETQ. The CDR3: CASSLGIAWRRNTEAFF. CDR3 bases: TGCGCCAGCAGCTTGGGGATTGCGTGGAGACGGAACACTGAAGCTTTCTTT.

The chain employs TRBV7-2 and TRBJ2-5; 9 bases fit TRBD1. CDR3 size: 15 residues. Trimming took 0 bases from V and 2 from J; bases not matched to a gene: 1. Germline-derived CDR1 and CDR2 are SGHTA and FQGNSA. The CDR3 DNA reads TGTGCCAGCAGCTTAGCTGGGACAGGGCAAGAGACCCAGTACTTC. This codes for CASSLAGTGQETQYF.

The J gene is TRBJ2-1, the V gene TRBV4-1; D remains ambiguous. Germline-derived CDR1 and CDR2 are MGHRA and YSYEKL. V dropped 2 bases and J dropped 12 bases, with 14 bases sitting between them. CDR3 size: 13 residues. The CDR3 coding sequence is TGCGCCAGCAGCCAAATCAATAGGCGCGGGCAGTTCTTC. Protein product: CASSQINRRGQFF.

The chain uses TRBV28 and TRBJ1-2; 8 bases line up with TRBD1. J gave up 8 bases and V 6 bases, and 11 bases lay outside the gene matches. The CDR3 consists of 14 residues. In germline, CDR1 is MDHEN, CDR2 SYDVKM. DNA of the CDR3: TGTGCCAGCAGCCCAGGGGGCGTAGTGGGGGGCTACACCTTC. Translating it yields CASSPGGVVGGYTF.

This clone came up a few times. V usage is TRBV18 and J usage is TRBJ1-2; D gene uncertain. CDR3 length equals 13 residues. V lost 4 bases and J 5 bases, leaving 11 bases between the germline ends. The germline V gene has CDR1 KGHSH and CDR2 LQKENI. The CDR3 coding sequence is TGTGCCAGCTCACTGGATGAGGGATATGGCTACACCTTC. Its protein is CASSLDEGYGYTF.

This clone has more than one count but fewer than ten. V gene TRBV2 combines with J gene TRBJ2-3; D gene uncertain. Germline CDR1 reads SNHLY; CDR2 reads FYNNEI. Trimming took 6 bases from V and 2 from J, leaving 3 bases between them. The CDR3 is 11 amino acids. The CDR3 loop reads CASRYTDTQYF. Written as DNA, the CDR3 is TGTGCCAGCAGGTACACAGATACGCAGTATTTT.

With respect to this clone: A single base is all that separates this from a far larger clone, so a read error is likely. Other DNA sequences in the sample encode the same CDR3. V is TRBV30 and J is TRBJ1-4; 9 nucleotides line up with TRBD1. The CDR3 extends over 13 amino acids. Germline V gene data show CDR1 as GTSNPN and CDR2 as SVGIG (reference sequence). The chain's CDR3 is CAWGGQGLKKLFF. DNA of the CDR3: TGTGCCTGGGGGGGACAGGGCCTCAAAAAATTGTTTTTT.

The chain joins TRBV5-1 to TRBJ2-7, with D possibly TRBD2 on 6 matching bases. Per the germline V gene, CDR1 is SGHRS and CDR2 is YFSETQ. This CDR3 contains 15 residues. Between the trimmed V and J ends, which lost 0 bases and 2 bases, there was a span of 12 bases. The CDR3: CASSLGGIVPYEQYF. The CDR3 nucleotides read TGCGCCAGCAGCTTGGGCGGGATCGTCCCCTACGAGCAGTACTTC.